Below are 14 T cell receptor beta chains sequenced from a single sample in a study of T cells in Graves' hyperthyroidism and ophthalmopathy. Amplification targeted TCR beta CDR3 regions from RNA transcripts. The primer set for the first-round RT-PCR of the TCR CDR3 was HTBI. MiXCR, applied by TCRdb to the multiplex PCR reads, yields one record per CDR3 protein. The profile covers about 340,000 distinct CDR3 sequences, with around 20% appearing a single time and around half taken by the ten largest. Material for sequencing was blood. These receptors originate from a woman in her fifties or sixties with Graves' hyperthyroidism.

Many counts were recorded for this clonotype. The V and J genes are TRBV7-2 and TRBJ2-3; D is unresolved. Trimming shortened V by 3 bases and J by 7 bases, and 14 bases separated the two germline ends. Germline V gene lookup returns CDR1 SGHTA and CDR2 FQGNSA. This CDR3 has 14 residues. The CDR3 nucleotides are TGTGCCAGCAGCTTGGCCCGCTACCCCAATACGCAGTATTTT. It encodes CASSLARYPNTQYF.

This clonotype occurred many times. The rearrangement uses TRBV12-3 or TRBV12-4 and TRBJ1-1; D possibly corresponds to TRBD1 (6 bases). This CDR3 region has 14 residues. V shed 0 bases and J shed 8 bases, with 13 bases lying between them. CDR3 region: CASSLAREQGEAFF. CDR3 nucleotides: TGTGCCAGCAGTTTAGCGCGGGAGCAGGGGGAAGCTTTCTTT.

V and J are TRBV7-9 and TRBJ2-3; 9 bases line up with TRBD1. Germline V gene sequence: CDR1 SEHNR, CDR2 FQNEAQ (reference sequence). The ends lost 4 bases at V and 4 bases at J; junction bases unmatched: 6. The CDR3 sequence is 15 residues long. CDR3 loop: CASSSTGTGPDTQYF. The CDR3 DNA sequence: TGTGCCAGCAGCTCGACCGGGACAGGGCCAGATACGCAGTATTTT.

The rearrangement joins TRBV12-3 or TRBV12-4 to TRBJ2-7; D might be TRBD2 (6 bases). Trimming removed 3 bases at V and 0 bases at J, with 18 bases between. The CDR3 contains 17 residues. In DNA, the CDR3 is TGTGCCAGCAGTTTGAACCTGGGAGGAAGAAACTCCTACGAGCAGTACTTC. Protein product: CASSLNLGGRNSYEQYF.

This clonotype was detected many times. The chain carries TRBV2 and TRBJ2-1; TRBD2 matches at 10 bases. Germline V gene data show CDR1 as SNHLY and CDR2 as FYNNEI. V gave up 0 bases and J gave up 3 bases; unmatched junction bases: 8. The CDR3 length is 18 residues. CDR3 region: CASSEAPGLASLYNEQFF. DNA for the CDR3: TGTGCCAGCAGTGAAGCGCCGGGACTAGCGAGTCTCTACAATGAGCAGTTCTTC.

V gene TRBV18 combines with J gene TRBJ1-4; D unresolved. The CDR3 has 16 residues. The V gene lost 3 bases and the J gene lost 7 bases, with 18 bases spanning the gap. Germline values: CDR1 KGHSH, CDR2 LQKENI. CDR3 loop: CASSPLLKDVGEKLFF. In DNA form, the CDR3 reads TGTGCCAGCTCACCGCTACTTAAGGACGTGGGTGAAAAACTGTTTTTT.

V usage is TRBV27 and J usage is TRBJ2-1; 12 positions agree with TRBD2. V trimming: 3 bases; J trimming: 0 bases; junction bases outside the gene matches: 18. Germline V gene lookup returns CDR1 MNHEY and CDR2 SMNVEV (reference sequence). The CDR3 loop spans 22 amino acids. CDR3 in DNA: TGTGCCAGCAGTTTCCGACCCCCGGGACTAGCGGGTTGGCTCAGCTCCTACAATGAGCAGTTCTTC. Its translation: CASSFRPPGLAGWLSSYNEQFF.

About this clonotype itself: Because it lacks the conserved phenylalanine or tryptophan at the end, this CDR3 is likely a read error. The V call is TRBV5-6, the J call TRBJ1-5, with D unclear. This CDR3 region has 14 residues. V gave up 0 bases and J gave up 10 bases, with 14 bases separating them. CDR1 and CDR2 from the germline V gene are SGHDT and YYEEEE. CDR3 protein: CASSLEGRTIPQHL. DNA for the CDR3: TGTGCCAGCAGCTTGGAGGGTAGGACGATCCCCCAGCATCTT.

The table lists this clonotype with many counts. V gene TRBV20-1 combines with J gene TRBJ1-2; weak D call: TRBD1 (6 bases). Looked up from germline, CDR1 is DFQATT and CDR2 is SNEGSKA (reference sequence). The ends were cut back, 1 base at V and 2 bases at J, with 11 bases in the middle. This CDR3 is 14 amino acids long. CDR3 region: CSARAGTLNYGYTF. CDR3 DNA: TGCAGTGCTAGAGCCGGGACACTCAACTATGGCTACACCTTC.

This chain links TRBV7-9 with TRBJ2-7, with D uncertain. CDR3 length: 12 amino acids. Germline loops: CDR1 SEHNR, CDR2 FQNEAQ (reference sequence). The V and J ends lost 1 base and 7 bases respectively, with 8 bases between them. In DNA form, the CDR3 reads TGTGCCAGCAGCTTAGTGACGCGGGAGCAGTACTTC. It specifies CASSLVTREQYF.

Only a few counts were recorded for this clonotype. The CDR3 sequence: CASSVDVAGASKETQYF. CDR3 nucleotides: TGTGCCAGCAGCGTAGATGTAGCGGGAGCTTCCAAAGAGACCCAGTACTTC. This chain links TRBV9 with TRBJ2-5; 9 nucleotides match TRBD2. This CDR3 region has 17 residues. Germline trimming cut 0 bases from V and 3 bases from J; bases unmatched to any gene: 9. CDR1 and CDR2 from the germline V gene are SGDLS and YYNGEE.

Here the CDR3 reads CASSPGWRGTTEAFF. CDR3 bases: TGTGCCAGCAGCCCCGGGTGGAGGGGGACTACTGAAGCTTTCTTT. The gene calls are TRBV12-3 or TRBV12-4 and TRBJ1-1; the D gene is possibly TRBD1 (6 bases). V was clipped by 6 bases and J by 5 bases, with 19 bases between them. The CDR3 sequence is 15 residues long.

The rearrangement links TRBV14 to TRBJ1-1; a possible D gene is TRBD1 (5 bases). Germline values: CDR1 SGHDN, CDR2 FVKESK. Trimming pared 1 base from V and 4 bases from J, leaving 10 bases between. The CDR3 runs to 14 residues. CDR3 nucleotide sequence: TGTGCCAGCAGCCAAGTCAGGGAAGGCACTGAAGCTTTCTTT. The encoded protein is CASSQVREGTEAFF.

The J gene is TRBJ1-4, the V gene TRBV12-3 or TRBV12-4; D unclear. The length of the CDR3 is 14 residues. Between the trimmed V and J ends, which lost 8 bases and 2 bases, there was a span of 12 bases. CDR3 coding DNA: TGTGCCAGCGCCTCCCAAGTTACTAATGAAAAACTGTTTTTT. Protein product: CASASQVTNEKLFF.